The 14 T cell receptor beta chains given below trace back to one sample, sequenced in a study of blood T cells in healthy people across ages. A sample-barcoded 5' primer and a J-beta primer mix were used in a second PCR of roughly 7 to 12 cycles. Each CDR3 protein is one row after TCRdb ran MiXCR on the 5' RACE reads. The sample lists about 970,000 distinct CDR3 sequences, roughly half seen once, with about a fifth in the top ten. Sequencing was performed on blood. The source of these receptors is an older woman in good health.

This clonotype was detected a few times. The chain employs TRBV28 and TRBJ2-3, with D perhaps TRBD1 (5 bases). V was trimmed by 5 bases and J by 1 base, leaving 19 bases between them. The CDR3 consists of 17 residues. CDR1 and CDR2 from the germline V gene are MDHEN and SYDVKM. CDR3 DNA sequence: TGTGCCAGCAGTCCTATGTTGGACACCGTAGGCACAGATACGCAGTATTTT. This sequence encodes CASSPMLDTVGTDTQYF.

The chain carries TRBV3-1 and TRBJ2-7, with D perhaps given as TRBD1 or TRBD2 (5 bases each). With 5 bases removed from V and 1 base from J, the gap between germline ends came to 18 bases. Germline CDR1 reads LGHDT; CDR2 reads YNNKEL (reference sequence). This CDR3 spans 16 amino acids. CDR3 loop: CASSILRGAGSYEQYF. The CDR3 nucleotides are TGTGCCAGCAGCATACTACGAGGGGCCGGGTCCTACGAGCAGTACTTC.

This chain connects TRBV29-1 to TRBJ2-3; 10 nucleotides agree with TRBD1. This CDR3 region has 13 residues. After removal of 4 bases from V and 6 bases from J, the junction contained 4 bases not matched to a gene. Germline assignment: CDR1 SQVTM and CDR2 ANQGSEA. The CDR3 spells CSVGDRGADTQYF. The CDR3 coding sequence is TGCAGCGTTGGGGACAGGGGAGCGGATACGCAGTATTTT.

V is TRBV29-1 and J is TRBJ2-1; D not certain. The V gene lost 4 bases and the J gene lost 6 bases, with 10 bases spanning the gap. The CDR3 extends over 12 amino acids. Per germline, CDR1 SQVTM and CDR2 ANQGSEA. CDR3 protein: CSVVPWSNEQFF. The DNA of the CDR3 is TGCAGCGTTGTCCCATGGTCCAATGAGCAGTTCTTC.

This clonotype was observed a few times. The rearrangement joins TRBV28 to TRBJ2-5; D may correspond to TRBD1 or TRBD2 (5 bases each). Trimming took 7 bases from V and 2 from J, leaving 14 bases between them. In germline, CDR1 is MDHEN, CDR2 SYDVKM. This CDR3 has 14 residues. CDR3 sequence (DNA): TGTGCCAGCAATACGGGACGGATTCAAGAGACCCAGTACTTC. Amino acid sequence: CASNTGRIQETQYF.

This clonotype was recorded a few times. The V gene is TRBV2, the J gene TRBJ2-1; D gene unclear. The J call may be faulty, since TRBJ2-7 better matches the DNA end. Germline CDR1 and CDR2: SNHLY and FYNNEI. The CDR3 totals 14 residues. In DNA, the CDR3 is TGTGCCAGCAACCAGGATTCCTCCTACAATGAGCAGTACTTC. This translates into CASNQDSSYNEQYF.

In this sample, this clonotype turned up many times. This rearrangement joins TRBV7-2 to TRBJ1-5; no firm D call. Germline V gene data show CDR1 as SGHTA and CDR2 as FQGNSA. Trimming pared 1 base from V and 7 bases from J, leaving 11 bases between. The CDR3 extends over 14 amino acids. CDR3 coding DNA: TGTGCCAGCAGCTTAGTCTGGGGTAACCAGCCCCAGCATTTT. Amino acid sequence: CASSLVWGNQPQHF.

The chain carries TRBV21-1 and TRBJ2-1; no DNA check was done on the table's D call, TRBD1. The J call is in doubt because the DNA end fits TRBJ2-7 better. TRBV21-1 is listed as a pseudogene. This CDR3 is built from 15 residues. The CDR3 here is CASSKGGQGVDEQYF. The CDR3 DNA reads TGTGCCAGCAGCAAAGGGGGACAGGGGGTCGACGAGCAGTACTTC.

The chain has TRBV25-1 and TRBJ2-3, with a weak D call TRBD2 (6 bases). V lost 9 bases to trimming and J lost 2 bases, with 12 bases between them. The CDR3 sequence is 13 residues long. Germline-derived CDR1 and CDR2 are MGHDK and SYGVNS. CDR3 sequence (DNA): TGTGCCAGTCGGGGACTGGACACAGATACGCAGTATTTT. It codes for CASRGLDTDTQYF.

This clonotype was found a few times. CDR3 DNA: TGTGCCAGCAGCTTAAGATCCAACACTGAAGCTTTCTTT. This sequence encodes CASSLRSNTEAFF. This rearrangement joins TRBV7-9 to TRBJ1-1; D gene unclear. V was trimmed by 2 bases and J by 2 bases, leaving 6 bases between them. CDR1 is SEHNR and CDR2 is FQNEAQ in the germline V gene (reference sequence). This CDR3 is 13 amino acids long. Full variable domain (outside the CDR3, taken from reference TRBV7-9 and TRBJ1-1): DTGVSQNPRHKITKRGQNVTFRCDPISEHNRLYWYRQTLGQGPEFLTYFQNEAQLEKSRLLSDRFSAERPKGSFSTLEIQRTEQGDSAMYLCASSLRSNTEAFFGQGTRLTVV.

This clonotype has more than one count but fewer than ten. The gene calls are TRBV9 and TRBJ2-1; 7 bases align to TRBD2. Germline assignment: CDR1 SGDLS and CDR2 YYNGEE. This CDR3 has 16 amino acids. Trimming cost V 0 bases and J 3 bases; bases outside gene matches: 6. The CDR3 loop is CASSVAGLADYNEQFF. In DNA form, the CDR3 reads TGTGCCAGCAGCGTAGCTGGGCTAGCGGACTACAATGAGCAGTTCTTC.

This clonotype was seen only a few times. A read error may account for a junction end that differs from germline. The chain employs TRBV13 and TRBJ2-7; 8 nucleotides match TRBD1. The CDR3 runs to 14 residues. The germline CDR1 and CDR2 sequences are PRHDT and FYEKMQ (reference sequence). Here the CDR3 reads CASSPRQGFYEQYF. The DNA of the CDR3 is TGCGCCAGCAGCCCGCGACAGGGGTTCTACGAGCAGTACTTC.

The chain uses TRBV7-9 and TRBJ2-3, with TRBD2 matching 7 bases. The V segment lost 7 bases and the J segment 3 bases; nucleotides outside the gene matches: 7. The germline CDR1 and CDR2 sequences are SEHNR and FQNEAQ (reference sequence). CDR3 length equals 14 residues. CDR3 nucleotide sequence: TGTGCCAGCACCCACAACGGGAGGACAGATACGCAGTATTTT. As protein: CASTHNGRTDTQYF.

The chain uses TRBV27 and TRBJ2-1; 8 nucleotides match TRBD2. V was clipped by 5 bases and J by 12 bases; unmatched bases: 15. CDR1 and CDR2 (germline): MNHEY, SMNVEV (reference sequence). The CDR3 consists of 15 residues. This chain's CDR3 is CASSPQTGGVSGQFF. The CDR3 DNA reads TGTGCCAGCAGTCCACAGACGGGAGGGGTTTCGGGGCAGTTCTTC.